This T cell receptor beta chain was recorded in a study of CD8 T cells in ankylosing spondylitis. From the 5' RACE reads, TCRdb called clonotypes with MiXCR, one entry per CDR3 protein. The table includes about 36,000 distinct CDR3 sequences, 4.5% to 6% detected once. This clonotype was detected ten times or more. Its antigen is unidentified. Germline lookup yields CDR1 MGHRA and CDR2 YSYEKL. With V trimmed by 0 bases and J by 3 bases, 5 bases remained unmatched. The CDR3 sequence is 16 residues long. Study-wide findings and caveats: Seven to nine highly homologous variants formed a TCR beta motif that appeared characteristic of ankylosing spondylitis blood. There was reportedly significant enrichment of clones that were disease-linked in matched ankylosing spondylitis synovial fluid.

The chain links TRBV4-1 to TRBJ2-1; the match to TRBD2 covers 7 bases. The sequence was obtained from a male donor with ankylosing spondylitis or in good health (not recorded which). What was sequenced was blood, either unsorted or a sorted T cell fraction (not recorded which). The CDR3 spells CASSQEGEGLYNEQFF. DNA of the CDR3: TGCGCCAGCAGCCAAGAAGGGGAGGGTCTCTACAATGAGCAGTTCTTC.